This T cell receptor beta chain was recovered during a study of CD8+ T cells in alopecia areata. T lymphocytes (CD4+ and CD8+) were sorted from PBMCs. Extracted RNA was reverse transcribed into cDNA, the sequencing template. Assay: immunoSEQ multiplex PCR; the TCRdb copy retains only in-frame clones and omits some. The sample comprises 100,000 to 130,000 clones, approximately 63% of which are singletons, and roughly 19% rests with the top ten. Germline V gives CDR1 MGHDK, CDR2 SYGVNS. Between the trimmed V and J ends, which lost 4 bases and 13 bases, there was a span of 13 bases. This CDR3 is 12 amino acids long.

Sequenced sample: CD8+ T cells sorted from blood. This TCR derives from a human donor in good health. V gene TRBV25-1 combines with J gene TRBJ1-4; D is possibly TRBD1 (5 bases). The CDR3 DNA reads as TGTGCCAGCAGTGCGGGCGGGGGTGTACTGTTTTTT. The encoded protein is CASSAGGGVLFF.